This TCR beta chain was captured by sequencing in a study of blood T cell repertoires in COVID-19. Study overall: PBMCs, B-cell-depleted T cells, or T cells provided the cDNA or gDNA that made up the material.

Only in-frame clones appear in the TCRdb table, and some are missing; sequencing was by immunoSEQ multiplex PCR. Among some 110,000 clones, around nine tenths were seen once, and the ten largest hold more than 4.5%. Sequences were obtained from peripheral blood. This receptor was identified in a human donor in a cohort sampled during active COVID-19.

This chain's CDR3 is CSAPIPYEQYF. In DNA form, the CDR3 reads TGCAGTGCCCCCATCCCCTACGAGCAGTACTTC. The V call is TRBV20-1, the J call TRBJ2-7; unclear D gene. Germline CDR1 is DFQATT and CDR2 is SNEGSKA (reference sequence). V gave up 6 bases and J gave up 2 bases, with 8 bases separating them. The CDR3 consists of 11 residues.